The T cell receptor beta chain described here comes from a study of T cell repertoires in cytomegalovirus infection. Trimming removed 3 bases from V and 5 bases from J, with 16 bases in between. The CDR3 is 15 residues long. Germline V gives CDR1 KGHSH, CDR2 LQKENI. Each CDR3 protein gets one entry after TCRdb re-called the reads with MiXCR. The table lists 200,000 to 300,000 distinct CDR3 sequences, 9.1% of them singletons. The sequence derives from a human donor in good health (CMV status not recorded). Some clones in this sample may be carry-over from other donors' samples. Sequencing was performed on PBMCs. J is TRBJ2-5 and V is TRBV18; tentatively, D is TRBD2 (6 bases). CDR3 in amino acids: CASSPLPGAGETQYF. CDR3 DNA sequence: TGTGCCAGCTCACCTCTTCCGGGAGCAGGGGAGACCCAGTACTTC. Together with reference TRBV18 and TRBJ2-5, the CDR3 gives the full variable domain: NAGVMQNPRHLVRRRGQEARLRCSPMKGHSHVYWYRQLPEEGLKFMVYLQKENIIDESGMPKERFSAEFPKEGPSILRIQQVVRGDSAAYFCASSPLPGAGETQYFGPGTRLLVL.